This T cell receptor beta chain originates from a study of blood T cell repertoires in COVID-19. For the study at large: T cells, B-cell-depleted T cells, or PBMCs provided the cDNA or gDNA that served as material.

Participants were aged about 18 to 95 years, lived in over 20 US areas, and enrolled virtually. Self-reported history from a screening survey and questionnaire set each donor's cohort. In the authors' workflow: Reference gene primer amplification yielded estimated nucleated cell counts. Data came from immunoSEQ multiplex PCR; TCRdb stores just in-frame clones and leaves some out. V, J and clone size were drawn from that table, and D and trimming were deduced from the DNA. This table holds roughly 58,000 clones, more than 55% found once. This CDR3 spans 13 amino acids. Germline loops: CDR1 SGHTA, CDR2 FQGNSA. Deletions cut 1 base from V and 0 bases from J, with 4 bases between. The sample holds a few counts of this clone.

This receptor was obtained from a woman aged 55-70 years who had been exposed to COVID-19. The sequencing sample was made of PBMCs or T cells enriched from blood (not recorded which). The chain uses TRBV7-2 and TRBJ2-7; D remains unclear. The CDR3 sequence is CASSLVLSYEQYF. As DNA, the CDR3 is TGTGCCAGCAGCTTAGTCCTCTCCTACGAGCAGTACTTC.